This TCR beta chain comes out of a study of OX40 agonist ivuxolimab in advanced cancers. On the study more broadly: From roughly 20 to 85 years was the age range, with a mean of about 56 years, and around 83% were male. Prior anti-PD-1, anti-PD-L1 or anti-CTLA-4 therapy did not bar entry, and roughly 40% had some.

This CDR3 contains 15 residues. Germline CDR1 reads MNHEY; CDR2 reads SVGAGI. Study-wide points: Clonal expansion by week 6 occurred in CD4+ and CD8+ blood T cells (at 0.1 to 3.0 mg/kg).

Method: immunoSEQ multiplex PCR; TCRdb's copy keeps in-frame clones and lacks some. This table holds around 37,000 clones, 81% found once. In regard to this clone: Its target is not known.

This receptor was taken from an adult with an advanced solid tumor such as melanoma, head and neck, liver or kidney cancer. This sample comprised CD4+ or CD8+ T cells sorted from blood, obtained in a trial of the OX40 agonist ivuxolimab. V usage is TRBV6-5 and J usage is TRBJ2-5; 12 bases map to TRBD2. The better agreement between TRBJ2-7 and the DNA end casts doubt on the J call. CDR3 amino acids: CASSPGLAGFYEQYF. DNA of the CDR3: TGTGCCAGCAGCCCGGGACTAGCGGGTTTCTACGAGCAGTACTTC.